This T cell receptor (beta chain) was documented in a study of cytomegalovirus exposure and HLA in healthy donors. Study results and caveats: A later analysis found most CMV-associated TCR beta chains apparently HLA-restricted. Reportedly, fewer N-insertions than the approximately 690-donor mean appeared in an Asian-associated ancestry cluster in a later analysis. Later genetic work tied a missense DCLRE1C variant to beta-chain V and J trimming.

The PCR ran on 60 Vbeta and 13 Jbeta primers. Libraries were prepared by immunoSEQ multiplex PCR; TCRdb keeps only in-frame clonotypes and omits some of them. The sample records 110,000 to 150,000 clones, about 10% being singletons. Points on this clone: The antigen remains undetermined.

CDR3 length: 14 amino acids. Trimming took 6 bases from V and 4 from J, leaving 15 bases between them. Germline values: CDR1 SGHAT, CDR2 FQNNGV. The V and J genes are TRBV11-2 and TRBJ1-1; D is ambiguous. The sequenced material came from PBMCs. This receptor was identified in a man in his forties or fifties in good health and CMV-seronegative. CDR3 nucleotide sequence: TGTGCCAGCAGTATCTCCAGGTCGGCCACTGAAGCTTTCTTT. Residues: CASSISRSATEAFF.